The T cell receptor (beta chain) under discussion was sequenced for a study of blood T cell repertoires in COVID-19. Measured with immunoSEQ multiplex PCR; TCRdb has only the in-frame clones, and not every one. The sample yields some 130,000 clones, approximately 84% seen once. Unmatched junction bases numbered 2, after V lost 4 bases and J lost 5 bases. The germline gives CDR1 LGHDT, CDR2 YNNKEL (reference sequence). The CDR3 length is 13 residues. The sample was peripheral blood. The chain uses TRBV3-1 (or the pseudogene TRBV3-2) and TRBJ1-2; 9 nucleotides line up with TRBD1. The receptor was derived from a human donor in a cohort sampled during active COVID-19. The CDR3 DNA reads TGTGCCAGCAGCCGAGGGACAGGGTATGGCTACACCTTC. It yields the protein CASSRGTGYGYTF.